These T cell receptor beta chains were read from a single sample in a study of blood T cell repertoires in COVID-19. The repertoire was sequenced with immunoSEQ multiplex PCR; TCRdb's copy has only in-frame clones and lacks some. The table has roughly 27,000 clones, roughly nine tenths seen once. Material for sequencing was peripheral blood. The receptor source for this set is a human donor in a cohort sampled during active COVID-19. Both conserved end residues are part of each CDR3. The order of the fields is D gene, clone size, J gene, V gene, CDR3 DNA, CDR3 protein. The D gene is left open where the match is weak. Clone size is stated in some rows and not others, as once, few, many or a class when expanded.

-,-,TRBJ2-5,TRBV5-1,TGCGCCAGCAGCTTCCAGGGCCCCCAAGAGACCCAGTACTTC,CASSFQGPQETQYF
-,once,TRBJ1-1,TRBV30,TGTGCCTGGAGTGTAGGACACAACACTGAAGCTTTCTTT,CAWSVGHNTEAFF
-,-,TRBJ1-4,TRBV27,TGTGCCAGCAGTTCCGAATCCTTTGCGGAGACTAATGAAAAACTGTTTTTT,CASSSESFAETNEKLFF
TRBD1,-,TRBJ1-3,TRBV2,TGTGCCAGCAGTGAAATGGGGACAGGGATTACTGGAAACACCATATATTTT,CASSEMGTGITGNTIYF
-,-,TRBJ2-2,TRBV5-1,TGCGCCAGCAGCCTGCTGGGCGGGGCGGACACCGGGGAGCTGTTTTTT,CASSLLGGADTGELFF
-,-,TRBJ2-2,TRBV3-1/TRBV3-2,TGTGCCAGCAGCCCAAAGGCGGCGTCCACCGGGGAGCTGTTTTTT,CASSPKAASTGELFF
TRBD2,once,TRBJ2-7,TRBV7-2,TGTGCCAGCAGCCCGGGACTAGCGGACTACGAGCAGTACTTC,CASSPGLADYEQYF
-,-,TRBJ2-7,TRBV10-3,TGTGCCATCAGTGAGTCTGGACAGACCTACGAGCAGTACTTC,CAISESGQTYEQYF
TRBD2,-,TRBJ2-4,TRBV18,TGTGCCAGCTCCATGACTAGCGGGGGGGCCTTGGCCAAAAACATTCAGTACTTC,CASSMTSGGALAKNIQYF
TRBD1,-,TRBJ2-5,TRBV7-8,TGTGCCAGCAGCTCGGGCCGGGGACAGGAAAGAGAGACCCAGTACTTC,CASSSGRGQERETQYF
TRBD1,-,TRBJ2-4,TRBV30,TGTGCCTGGAGTGTAACAGGGGGTAGTAACATTCAGTACTTC,CAWSVTGGSNIQYF
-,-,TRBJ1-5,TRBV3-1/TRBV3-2,TGTGCCAGCAGCTCAAGCGGGGTTGGCAATCAGCCCCAGCATTTT,CASSSSGVGNQPQHF
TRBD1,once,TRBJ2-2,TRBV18,TGTGCCAGCTCACCAAGGACAGGGGATCGTTCCGGGGAGCTGTTTTTT,CASSPRTGDRSGELFF
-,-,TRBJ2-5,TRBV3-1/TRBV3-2,TGTGCCAGCAGCCAAGAATCACTAGCAGCAGCGCCCCAAGAGACCCAGTACTTC,CASSQESLAAAPQETQYF
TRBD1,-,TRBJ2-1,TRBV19,TGTGCCAGTAGTCCCTGGACAGGGGGCGGTGAGCAGTTCTTC,CASSPWTGGGEQFF
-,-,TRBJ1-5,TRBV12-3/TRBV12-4,TGTGCCAGCAGTCCCAGCGGGCCCCAGCATTTT,CASSPSGPQHF
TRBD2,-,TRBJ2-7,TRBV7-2,TGTGCCAGCCGGAGCGGGGGCCCCCTTATCGAGCAGTACTTC,CASRSGGPLIEQYF
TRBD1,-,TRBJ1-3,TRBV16,TGTGCCAGCAGCCAATCCCGGACAGGGGGCGGTGGAAACACCATATATTTT,CASSQSRTGGGGNTIYF
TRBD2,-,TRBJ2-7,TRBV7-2,TGTGCCAGCAGCTGGGGACTAGCGGGGGCTCTCGACGAGCAGTACTTC,CASSWGLAGALDEQYF
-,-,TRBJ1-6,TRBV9,TGTGCCAGCAGCGAGCGACCGACAGCTAATAATTCACCCCTCCACTTT,CASSERPTANNSPLHF
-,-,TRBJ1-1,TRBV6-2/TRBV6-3,TGTGCCAGCAGCCGGGCAGCGGACGGGAACACTGAAGCTTTCTTT,CASSRAADGNTEAFF
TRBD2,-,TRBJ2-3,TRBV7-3,TGTGCCAGCGCCGGGGGGGCCGTAGATACGCAGTATTTT,CASAGGAVDTQYF
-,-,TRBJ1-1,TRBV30,TGTGCCTGGAAGGGCGGGGGGCTTTTCACTGAAGCTTTCTTT,CAWKGGGLFTEAFF
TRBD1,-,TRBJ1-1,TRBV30,TGTGCCTGGAGTGTAACAGGGGGCGGCACTGAAGCTTTCTTT,CAWSVTGGGTEAFF
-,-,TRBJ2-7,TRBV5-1,TGCGCCAGCAGCTGCCCCCGGGACTCCCAGAAAGAGCAGTACTTC,CASSCPRDSQKEQYF
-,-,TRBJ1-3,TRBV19,TGTGCCAGTAGTATCGGACAGCTGATCTCTGGAAACACCATATATTTT,CASSIGQLISGNTIYF
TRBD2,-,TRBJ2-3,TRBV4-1,TGCGCCAGCAGCCAAGATCCGACGGGGGGGCCAGGAGATACGCAGTATTTT,CASSQDPTGGPGDTQYF
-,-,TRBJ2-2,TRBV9,TGTGCCAGCAGCGTAGAAGGGCAGGGATACACCGGGGAGCTGTTTTTT,CASSVEGQGYTGELFF
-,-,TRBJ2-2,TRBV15,TGTGCCACCAGCAGAGGACAGCCAGACACCGGGGAGCTGTTTTTT,CATSRGQPDTGELFF
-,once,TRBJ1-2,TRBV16,TGTGCCAGCAGCCATTCAGGGGATGGCTACACCTTC,CASSHSGDGYTF
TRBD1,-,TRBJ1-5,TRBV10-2,TGCGCCAGCAGTGACGACAGGGGAAGCCAGCCCCAGCATTTT,CASSDDRGSQPQHF
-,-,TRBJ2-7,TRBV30,TGTGCCTGGAGTGTGAGGGGACAAACCTACGAGCAGTACTTC,CAWSVRGQTYEQYF
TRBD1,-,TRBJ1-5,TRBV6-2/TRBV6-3,TGTGCCAGCAGCGACAGGGGGAGGCATCAGCCCCAGCATTTT,CASSDRGRHQPQHF
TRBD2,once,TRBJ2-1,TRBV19,TGTGCCAGTAGTGACCTAGCGGGGGGGTATCATGAGCAGTTCTTC,CASSDLAGGYHEQFF
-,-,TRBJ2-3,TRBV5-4,TGTGCCAGCCGGGGAGATACGCAGTATTTT,CASRGDTQYF
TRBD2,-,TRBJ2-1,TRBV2,TGTGCCAGCAGACAAAGCGGGGGGGCCTACAATGAGCAGTTCTTC,CASRQSGGAYNEQFF
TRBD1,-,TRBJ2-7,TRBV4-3,TGCGCCAGCAGCCACGATTTGCCCGGGACAGTATCCTACGAGCAGTACTTC,CASSHDLPGTVSYEQYF
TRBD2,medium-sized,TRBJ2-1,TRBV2,TGTGCCAGCAGTTCAGGACTAGCGGGTTACTACAATGAGCAGTTCTTC,CASSSGLAGYYNEQFF
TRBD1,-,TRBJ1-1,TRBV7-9,TGTGCCAGCAGCTTCGACAGGGTTATTGCTTTCTTT,CASSFDRVIAFF
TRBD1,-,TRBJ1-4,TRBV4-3,TGCGCCAGCAGCCAAGACGGGACAGGCAATGAAAAACTGTTTTTT,CASSQDGTGNEKLFF
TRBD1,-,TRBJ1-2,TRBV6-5,TGTGCCAGCAGCCAAAGGACGACAGGGCCCTATGGCTACACCTTC,CASSQRTTGPYGYTF
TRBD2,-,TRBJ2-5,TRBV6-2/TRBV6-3,TGTGCCAGCAGTACCCAGCGGGGGGCCCAAGAGACCCAGTACTTC,CASSTQRGAQETQYF
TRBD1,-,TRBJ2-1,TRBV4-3,TGCGCCAGCAGCCAAGATACAGGGGGCATGGATGAGCAGTTCTTC,CASSQDTGGMDEQFF
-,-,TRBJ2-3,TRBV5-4,TGTGCCAGCAGCCCTGCAGCGGGTGCGCGGTCGGATACGCAGTATTTT,CASSPAAGARSDTQYF
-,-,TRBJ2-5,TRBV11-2,TGTGCCACCCGTGTGGGGGGGACCCAGTACTTC,CATRVGGTQYF
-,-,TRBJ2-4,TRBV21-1,TGTGCCAGCAGCAAACTAGCTAGCGGGGTCTTAGCCAAAAACATTCAGTACTTC,CASSKLASGVLAKNIQYF
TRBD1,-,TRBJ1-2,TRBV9,TGTGCCAGCAGCGCCCGGACAGGGGGCGCCGGCTACACCTTC,CASSARTGGAGYTF
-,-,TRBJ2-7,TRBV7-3,TGTGCCAGCAGCGCGGACAGCGGCCACGAGCAGTACTTC,CASSADSGHEQYF
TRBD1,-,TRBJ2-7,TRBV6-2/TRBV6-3,TGTGCCAGCGGCCACTTCCGGGACAGACCCTACGAGCAGTACTTC,CASGHFRDRPYEQYF
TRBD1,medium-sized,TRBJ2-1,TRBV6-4,TGTGCCAGCAGTTCCGGGACAGGGGGCAATGAGCAGTTCTTC,CASSSGTGGNEQFF
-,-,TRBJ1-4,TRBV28,TGTGCCAGCAGTTTCCGAACAGGTTACGAAAAACTGTTTTTT,CASSFRTGYEKLFF
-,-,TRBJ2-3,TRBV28,TGTGCCAGCAGTACTGTTAGCACAGATACGCAGTATTTT,CASSTVSTDTQYF
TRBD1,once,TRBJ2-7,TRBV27,TGTGCCAGCAGTTTGCGGACAGGGTACTACGAGCAGTACTTC,CASSLRTGYYEQYF
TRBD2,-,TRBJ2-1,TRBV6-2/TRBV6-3,TGTGCCAGCAGCTTGGGTAGCGGGGGGTACAATGAGCAGTTCTTC,CASSLGSGGYNEQFF
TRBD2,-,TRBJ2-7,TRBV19,TGTGCCAGTAGTATGAAGCGGGGCTCCTACGAGCAGTACTTC,CASSMKRGSYEQYF
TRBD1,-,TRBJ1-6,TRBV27,TGTGCCAGCAGTTTATCAGCCCCGGGACAGGGAAATTCACCCCTCCACTTT,CASSLSAPGQGNSPLHF